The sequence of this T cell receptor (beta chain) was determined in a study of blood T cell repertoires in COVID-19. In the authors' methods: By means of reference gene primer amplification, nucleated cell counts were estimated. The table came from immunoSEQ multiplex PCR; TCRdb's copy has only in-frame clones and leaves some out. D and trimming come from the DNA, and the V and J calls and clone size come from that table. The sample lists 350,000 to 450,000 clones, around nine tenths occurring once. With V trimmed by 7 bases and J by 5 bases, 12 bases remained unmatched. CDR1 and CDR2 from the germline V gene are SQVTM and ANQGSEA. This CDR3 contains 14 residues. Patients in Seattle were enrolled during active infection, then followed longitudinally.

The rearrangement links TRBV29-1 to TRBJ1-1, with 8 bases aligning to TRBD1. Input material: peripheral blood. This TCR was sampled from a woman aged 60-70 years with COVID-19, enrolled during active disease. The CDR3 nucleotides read TGCAGCGCAAAACGGACAGGGAGGGATACTGAAGCTTTCTTT. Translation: CSAKRTGRDTEAFF.